This record concerns one TCR beta chain sequence. Its antigen is unidentified. This sample is part of a study of immune cell composition in non-small cell lung cancer. Study-wide findings and caveats: No significant correlation existed between pack-years smoked and tumour clonality. Clones >0.5% enriched in tumour were rarer in adenocarcinoma (roughly 33%) than squamous (around 75%).

Generated by immunoSEQ multiplex PCR, the TCRdb table keeps only in-frame clones and is missing some. The repertoire consists of around 11,000 clones, with around 65% occurring once and the leading ten covering over 15%. Trimming cost V 4 bases and J 6 bases; bases outside gene matches: 12. There are 16 residues in the CDR3. Germline CDR1 is MNHEY and CDR2 is SMNVEV (reference sequence). The rearrangement joins TRBV27 to TRBJ2-7, with 10 bases matching TRBD1. The specimen was lung tumor tissue. The receptor comes from a human donor with non-small cell lung cancer. The CDR3: CASSSSPGDRGSEQYF. For the CDR3, the DNA is TGTGCCAGCAGTTCCTCCCCGGGGGACAGGGGAAGCGAGCAGTACTTC.